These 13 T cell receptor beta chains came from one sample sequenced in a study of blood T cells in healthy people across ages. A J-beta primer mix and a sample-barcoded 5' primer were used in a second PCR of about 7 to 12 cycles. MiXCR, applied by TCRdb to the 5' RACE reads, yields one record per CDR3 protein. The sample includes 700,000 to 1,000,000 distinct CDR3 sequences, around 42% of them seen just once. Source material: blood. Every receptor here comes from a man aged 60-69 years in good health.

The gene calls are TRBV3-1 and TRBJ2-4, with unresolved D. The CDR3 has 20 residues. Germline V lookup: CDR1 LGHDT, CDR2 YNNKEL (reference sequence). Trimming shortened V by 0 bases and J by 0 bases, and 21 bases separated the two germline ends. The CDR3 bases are TGTGCCAGCAGCCAAGATAGGTATGGCGGCTCCACCATAGCCAAAAACATTCAGTACTTC. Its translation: CASSQDRYGGSTIAKNIQYF.

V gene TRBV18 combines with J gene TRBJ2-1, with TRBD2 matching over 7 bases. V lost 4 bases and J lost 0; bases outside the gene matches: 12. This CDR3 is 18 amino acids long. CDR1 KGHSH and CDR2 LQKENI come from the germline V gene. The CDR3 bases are TGTGCCAGCTCACTGAAAGCGAGCGGGGACTCCTCCTACAATGAGCAGTTCTTC. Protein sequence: CASSLKASGDSSYNEQFF.

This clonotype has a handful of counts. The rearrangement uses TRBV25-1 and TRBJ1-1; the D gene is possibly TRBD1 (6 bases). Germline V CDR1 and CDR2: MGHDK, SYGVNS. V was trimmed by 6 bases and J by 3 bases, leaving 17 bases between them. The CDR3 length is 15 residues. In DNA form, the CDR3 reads TGTGCCAGCAGCGAGCCGGGGGCGGGGGACACTGAAGCTTTCTTT. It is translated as CASSEPGAGDTEAFF. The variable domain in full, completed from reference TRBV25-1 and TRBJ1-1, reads EADIYQTPRYLVIGTGKKITLECSQTMGHDKMYWYQQDPGMELHLIHYSYGVNSTEKGDLSSESTVSRIRTEHFPLTLESARPSHTSQYLCASSEPGAGDTEAFFGQGTRLTVV.

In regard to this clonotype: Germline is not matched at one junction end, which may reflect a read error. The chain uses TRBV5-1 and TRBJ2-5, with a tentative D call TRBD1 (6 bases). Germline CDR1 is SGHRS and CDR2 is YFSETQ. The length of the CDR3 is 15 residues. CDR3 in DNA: TGCACCAGCAGCAGGGGCTCTAGGTTCGGAGAGACCCAGTACTTC. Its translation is CTSSRGSRFGETQYF. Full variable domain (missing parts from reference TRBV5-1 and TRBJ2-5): KAGVTQTPRYLIKTRGQQVTLSCSPISGHRSVSWYQQTPGQGLQFLFEYFSETQRNKGNFPGRFSGRQFSNSRSEMNVSTLELGDSALYLCTSSRGSRFGETQYFGPGTRLLVL.

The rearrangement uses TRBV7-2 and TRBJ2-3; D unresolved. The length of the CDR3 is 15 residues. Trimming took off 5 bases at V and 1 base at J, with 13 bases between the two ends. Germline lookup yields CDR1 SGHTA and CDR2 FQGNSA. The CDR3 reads CASSPSLQGTDTQYF. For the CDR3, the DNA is TGTGCCAGCAGCCCAAGTTTGCAGGGCACAGATACGCAGTATTTT.

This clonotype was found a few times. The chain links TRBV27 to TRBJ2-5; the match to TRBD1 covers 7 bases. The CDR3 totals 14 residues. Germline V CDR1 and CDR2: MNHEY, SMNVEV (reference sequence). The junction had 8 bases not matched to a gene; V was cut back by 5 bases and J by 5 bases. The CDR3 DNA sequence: TGTGCCAGCAGTCCTAGGGGGCGCGGGGAGACCCAGTACTTC. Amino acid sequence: CASSPRGRGETQYF.

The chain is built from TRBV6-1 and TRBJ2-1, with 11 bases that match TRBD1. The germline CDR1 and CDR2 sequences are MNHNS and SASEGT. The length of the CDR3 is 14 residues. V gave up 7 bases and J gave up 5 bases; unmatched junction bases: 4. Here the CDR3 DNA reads TGTGCCAGCACCGGGACAGGGGGACACAATGAGCAGTTCTTC. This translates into CASTGTGGHNEQFF.

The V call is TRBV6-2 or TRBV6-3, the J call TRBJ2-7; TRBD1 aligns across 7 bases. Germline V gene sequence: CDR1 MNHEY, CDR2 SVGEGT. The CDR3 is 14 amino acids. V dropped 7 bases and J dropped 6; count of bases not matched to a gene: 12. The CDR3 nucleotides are TGTGCCAGCATTCGAGACAGGGCCCGGGGCGAGCAGTACTTC. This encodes CASIRDRARGEQYF.

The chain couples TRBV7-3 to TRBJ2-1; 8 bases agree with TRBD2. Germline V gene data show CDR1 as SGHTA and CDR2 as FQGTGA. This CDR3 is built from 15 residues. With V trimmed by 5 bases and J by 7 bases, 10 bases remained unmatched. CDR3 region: CASSPQGGGMNEQFF. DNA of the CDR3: TGTGCCAGCAGCCCCCAGGGCGGGGGGATGAATGAGCAGTTCTTC.

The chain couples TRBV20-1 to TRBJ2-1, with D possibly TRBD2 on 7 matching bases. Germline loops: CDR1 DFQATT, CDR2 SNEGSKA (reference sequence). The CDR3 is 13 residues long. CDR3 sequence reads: CSLRGALYNEQFF. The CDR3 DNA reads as TGCAGCCTCCGGGGGGCGTTGTACAATGAGCAGTTCTTC.

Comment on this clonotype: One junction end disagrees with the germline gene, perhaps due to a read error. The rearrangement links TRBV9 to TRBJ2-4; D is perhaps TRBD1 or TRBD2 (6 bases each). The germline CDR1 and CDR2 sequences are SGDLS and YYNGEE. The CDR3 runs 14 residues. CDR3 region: CASSLEGGRNTQYF. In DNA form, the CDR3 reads TGTGCCAGTAGCCTCGAAGGGGGGAGGAACACTCAGTACTTC.

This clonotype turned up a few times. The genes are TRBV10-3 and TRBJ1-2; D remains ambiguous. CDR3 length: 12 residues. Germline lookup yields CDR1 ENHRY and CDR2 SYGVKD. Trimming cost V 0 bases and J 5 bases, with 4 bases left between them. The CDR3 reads CAISESGYGYTF. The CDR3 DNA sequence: TGTGCCATCAGTGAGTCAGGGTATGGCTACACCTTC.

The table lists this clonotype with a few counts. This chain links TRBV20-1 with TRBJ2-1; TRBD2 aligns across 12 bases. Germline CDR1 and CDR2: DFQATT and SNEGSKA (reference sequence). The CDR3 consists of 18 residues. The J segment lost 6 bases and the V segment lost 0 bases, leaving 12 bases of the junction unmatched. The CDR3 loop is CSARDPLGASGGGNEQFF. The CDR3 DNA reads TGCAGTGCTAGAGATCCCTTAGGTGCTAGCGGGGGGGGCAATGAGCAGTTCTTC.